This TCR beta chain derives from a study of blood T cell repertoires in COVID-19. About the study: Collection of acute and convalescent COVID-19 samples took place in the United States, Italy and Spain.

TCRdb's table, derived via immunoSEQ multiplex PCR, lists solely in-frame clones and lacks some. This sample has some 230,000 clones; more than 75% occur once, and the top ten carry around 1%. The CDR3 sequence is 13 residues long. Germline CDR1 is MNHEY and CDR2 is SVGAGI. The V gene end was trimmed by 5 bases and the J gene end by 2 bases; junction bases not matched to a gene: 2. The sequence was collected from a man in his forties with acute or convalescent COVID-19. Sequencing was performed on peripheral blood. V usage is TRBV6-5 and J usage is TRBJ1-2, with 7 nucleotides matching TRBD1. CDR3 nucleotides: TGTGCCAGCAGTCTGGGACAGAACTATGGCTACACCTTC. Its protein product is CASSLGQNYGYTF.